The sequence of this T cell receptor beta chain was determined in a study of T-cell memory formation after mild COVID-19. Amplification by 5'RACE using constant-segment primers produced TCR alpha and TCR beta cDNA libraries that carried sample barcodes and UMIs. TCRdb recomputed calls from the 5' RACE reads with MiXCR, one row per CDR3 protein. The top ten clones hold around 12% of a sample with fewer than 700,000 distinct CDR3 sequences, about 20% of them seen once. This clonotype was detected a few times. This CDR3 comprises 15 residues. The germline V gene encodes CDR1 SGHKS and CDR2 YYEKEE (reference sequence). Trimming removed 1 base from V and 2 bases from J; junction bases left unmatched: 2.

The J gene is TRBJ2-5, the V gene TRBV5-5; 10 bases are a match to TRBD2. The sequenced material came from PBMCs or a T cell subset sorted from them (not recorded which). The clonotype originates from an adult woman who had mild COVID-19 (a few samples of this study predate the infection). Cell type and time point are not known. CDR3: CASSLFSGGQETQYF. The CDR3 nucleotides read TGTGCCAGCAGCTTGTTTAGCGGGGGGCAAGAGACCCAGTACTTC.